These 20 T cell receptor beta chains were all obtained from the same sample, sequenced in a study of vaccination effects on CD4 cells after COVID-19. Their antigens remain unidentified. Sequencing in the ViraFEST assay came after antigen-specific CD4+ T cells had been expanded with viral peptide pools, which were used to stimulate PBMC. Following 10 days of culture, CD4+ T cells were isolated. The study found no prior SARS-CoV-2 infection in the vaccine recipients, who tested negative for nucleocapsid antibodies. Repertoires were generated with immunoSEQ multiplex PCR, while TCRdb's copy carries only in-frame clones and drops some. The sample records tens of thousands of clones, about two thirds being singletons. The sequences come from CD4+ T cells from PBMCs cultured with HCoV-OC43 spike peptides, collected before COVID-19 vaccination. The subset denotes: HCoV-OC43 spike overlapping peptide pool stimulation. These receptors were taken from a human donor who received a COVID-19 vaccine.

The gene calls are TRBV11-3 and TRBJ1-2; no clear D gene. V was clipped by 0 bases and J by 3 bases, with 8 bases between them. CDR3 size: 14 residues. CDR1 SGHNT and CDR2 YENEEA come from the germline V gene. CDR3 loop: CASSLDGVDYGYTF. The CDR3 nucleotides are TGTGCCAGCAGCTTAGATGGGGTCGACTATGGCTACACCTTC.

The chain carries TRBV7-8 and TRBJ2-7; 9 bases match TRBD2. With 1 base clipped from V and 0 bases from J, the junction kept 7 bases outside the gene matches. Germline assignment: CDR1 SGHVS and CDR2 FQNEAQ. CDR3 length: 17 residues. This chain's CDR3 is CASSLVTGLARSYEQYF. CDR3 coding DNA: TGTGCCAGCAGCTTAGTGACCGGACTAGCGCGCTCCTACGAGCAGTACTTC.

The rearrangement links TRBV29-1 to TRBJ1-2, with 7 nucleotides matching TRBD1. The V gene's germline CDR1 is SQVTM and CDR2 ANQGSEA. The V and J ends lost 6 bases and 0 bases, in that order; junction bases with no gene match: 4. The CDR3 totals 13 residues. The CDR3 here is CSVGDRTNYGYTF. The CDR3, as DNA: TGCAGCGTGGGGGACAGAACTAACTATGGCTACACCTTC.

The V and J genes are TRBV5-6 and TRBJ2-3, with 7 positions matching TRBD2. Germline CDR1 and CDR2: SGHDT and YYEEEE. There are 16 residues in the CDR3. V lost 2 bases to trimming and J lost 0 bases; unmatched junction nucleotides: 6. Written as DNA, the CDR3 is TGTGCCAGCAGCTTAGGGACTATATATAGCACAGATACGCAGTATTTT. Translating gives CASSLGTIYSTDTQYF. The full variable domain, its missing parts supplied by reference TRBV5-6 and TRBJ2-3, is DAGVTQSPTHLIKTRGQQVTLRCSPKSGHDTVSWYQQALGQGPQFIFQYYEEEERQRGNFPDRFSGHQFPNYSSELNVNALLLGDSALYLCASSLGTIYSTDTQYFGPGTRLTVL.

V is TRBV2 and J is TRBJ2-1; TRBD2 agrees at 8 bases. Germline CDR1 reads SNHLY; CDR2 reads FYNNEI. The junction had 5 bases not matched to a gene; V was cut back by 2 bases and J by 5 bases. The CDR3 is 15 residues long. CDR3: CASSEQRERNNEQFF. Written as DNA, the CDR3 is TGTGCCAGCAGTGAACAGCGGGAGCGCAACAATGAGCAGTTCTTC.

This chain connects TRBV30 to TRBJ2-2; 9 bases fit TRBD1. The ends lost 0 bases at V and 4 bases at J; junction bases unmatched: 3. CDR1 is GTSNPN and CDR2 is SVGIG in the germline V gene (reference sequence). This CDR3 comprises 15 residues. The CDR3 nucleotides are TGTGCCTGGAGTGTGCCGGGACAGGGCACCGGGGAGCTGTTTTTT. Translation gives CAWSVPGQGTGELFF.

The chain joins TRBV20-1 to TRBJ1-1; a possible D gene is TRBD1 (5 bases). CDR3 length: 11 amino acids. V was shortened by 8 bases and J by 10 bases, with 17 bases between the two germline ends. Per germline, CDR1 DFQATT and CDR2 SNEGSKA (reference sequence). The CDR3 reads CSTTAGTTAFF. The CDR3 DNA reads TGCAGTACAACAGCAGGGACGACAGCTTTCTTT.

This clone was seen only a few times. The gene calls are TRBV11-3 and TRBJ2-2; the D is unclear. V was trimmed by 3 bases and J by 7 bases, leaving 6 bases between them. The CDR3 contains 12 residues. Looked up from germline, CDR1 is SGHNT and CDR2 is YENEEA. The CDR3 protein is CASSFGGGELFF. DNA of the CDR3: TGTGCCAGCAGCTTTGGTGGCGGGGAGCTGTTTTTT.

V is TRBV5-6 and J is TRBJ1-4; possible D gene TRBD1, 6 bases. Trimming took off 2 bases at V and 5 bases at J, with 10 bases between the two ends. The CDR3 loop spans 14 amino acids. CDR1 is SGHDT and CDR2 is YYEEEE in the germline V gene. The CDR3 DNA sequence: TGTGCCAGCAGCTTTGGGCAGGGGAATGAAAAACTGTTTTTT. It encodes CASSFGQGNEKLFF. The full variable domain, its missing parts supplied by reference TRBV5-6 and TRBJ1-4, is DAGVTQSPTHLIKTRGQQVTLRCSPKSGHDTVSWYQQALGQGPQFIFQYYEEEERQRGNFPDRFSGHQFPNYSSELNVNALLLGDSALYLCASSFGQGNEKLFFGSGTQLSVL.

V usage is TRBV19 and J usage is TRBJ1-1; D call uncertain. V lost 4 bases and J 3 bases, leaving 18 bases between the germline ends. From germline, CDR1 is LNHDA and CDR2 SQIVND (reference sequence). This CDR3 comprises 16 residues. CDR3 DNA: TGTGCCAGTAGTACCCACTACGGACTTCAGGACACTGAAGCTTTCTTT. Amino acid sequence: CASSTHYGLQDTEAFF.

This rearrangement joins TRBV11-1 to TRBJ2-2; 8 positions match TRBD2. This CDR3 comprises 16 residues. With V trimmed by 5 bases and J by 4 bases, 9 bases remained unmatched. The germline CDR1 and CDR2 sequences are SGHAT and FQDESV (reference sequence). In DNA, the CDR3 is TGTGCCAGCAGCAAGAATAGCGGGACGGGCACCGGGGAGCTGTTTTTT. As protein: CASSKNSGTGTGELFF. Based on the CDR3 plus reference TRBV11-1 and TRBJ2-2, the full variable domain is EAEVAQSPRYKITEKSQAVAFWCDPISGHATLYWYRQILGQGPELLVQFQDESVVDDSQLPKDRFSAERLKGVDSTLKIQPAELGDSAMYLCASSKNSGTGTGELFFGEGSRLTVL.

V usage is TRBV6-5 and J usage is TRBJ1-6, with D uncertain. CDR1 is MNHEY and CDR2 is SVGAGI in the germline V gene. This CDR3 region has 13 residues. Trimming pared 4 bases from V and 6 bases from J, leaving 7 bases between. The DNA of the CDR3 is TGTGCCAGCAGTTCCCGTCTTAATTCACCCCTCCACTTT. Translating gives CASSSRLNSPLHF.

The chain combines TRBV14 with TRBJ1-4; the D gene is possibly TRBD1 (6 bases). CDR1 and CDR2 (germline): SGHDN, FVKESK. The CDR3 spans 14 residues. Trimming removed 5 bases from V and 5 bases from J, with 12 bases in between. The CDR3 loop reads CASSEGGANEKLFF. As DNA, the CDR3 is TGTGCCAGCAGCGAAGGGGGGGCGAATGAAAAACTGTTTTTT.

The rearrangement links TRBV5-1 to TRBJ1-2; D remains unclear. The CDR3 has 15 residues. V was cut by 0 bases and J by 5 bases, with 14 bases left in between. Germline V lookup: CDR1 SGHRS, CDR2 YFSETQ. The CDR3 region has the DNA TGCGCCAGCAGCTTGGAGGGCAGTCTTTTTTATGGCTACACCTTC. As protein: CASSLEGSLFYGYTF.

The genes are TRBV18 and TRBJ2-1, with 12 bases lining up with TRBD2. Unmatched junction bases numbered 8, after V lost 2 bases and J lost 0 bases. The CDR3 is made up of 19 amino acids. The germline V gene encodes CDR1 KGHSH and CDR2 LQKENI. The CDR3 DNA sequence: TGTGCCAGCTCACCAATCGGGACTAGCGGGTCGAGCTCCTACAATGAGCAGTTCTTC. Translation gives CASSPIGTSGSSSYNEQFF.

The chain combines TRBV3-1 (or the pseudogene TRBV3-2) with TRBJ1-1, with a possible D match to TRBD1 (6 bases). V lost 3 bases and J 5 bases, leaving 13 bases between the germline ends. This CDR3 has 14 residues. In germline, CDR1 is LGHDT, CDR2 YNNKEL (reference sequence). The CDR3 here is CASSQIGGQTEAFF. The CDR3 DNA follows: TGTGCCAGCAGCCAGATAGGGGGTCAGACTGAAGCTTTCTTT.

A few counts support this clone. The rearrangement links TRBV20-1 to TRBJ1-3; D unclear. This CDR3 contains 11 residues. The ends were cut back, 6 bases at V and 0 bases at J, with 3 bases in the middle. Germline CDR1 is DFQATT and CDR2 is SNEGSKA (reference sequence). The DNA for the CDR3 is TGCAGTGCGATCTCTGGAAACACCATATATTTT. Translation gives CSAISGNTIYF.

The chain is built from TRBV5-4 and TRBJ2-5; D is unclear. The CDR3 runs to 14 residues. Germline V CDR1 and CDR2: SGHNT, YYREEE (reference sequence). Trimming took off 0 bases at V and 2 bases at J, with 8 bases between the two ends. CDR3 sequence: CASSLGGMQETQYF. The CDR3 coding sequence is TGTGCCAGCAGCTTGGGGGGAATGCAAGAGACCCAGTACTTC.

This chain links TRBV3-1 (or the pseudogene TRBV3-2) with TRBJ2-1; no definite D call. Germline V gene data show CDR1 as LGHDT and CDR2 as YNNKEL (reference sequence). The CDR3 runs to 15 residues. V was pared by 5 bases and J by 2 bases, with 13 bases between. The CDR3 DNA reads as TGTGCCAGCAGCTCGTCGAGCCTTCCCTACAATGAGCAGTTCTTC. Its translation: CASSSSSLPYNEQFF.

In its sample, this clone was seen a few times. In DNA form, the CDR3 reads TGTGCCAGCACCTCCGGTCCCGGGGAGCTGTTTTTT. It translates to CASTSGPGELFF. The chain has TRBV7-2 and TRBJ2-2; D is ambiguous. Germline V gene lookup returns CDR1 SGHTA and CDR2 FQGNSA. The CDR3 has 12 residues. V shed 7 bases and J shed 6 bases, with 9 bases lying between them.